The 24 T cell receptor beta chains below were found in one sample sequenced in a study of early T cells in non-severe SARS-CoV-2 infection. TCRdb redid the calling of the 5' RACE reads with MiXCR, one entry per CDR3 protein. The sample has about 83,000 distinct CDR3 sequences, roughly an eighth seen once. The source material was whole blood. The receptors originated from an adult who was a healthcare worker with PCR-confirmed SARS-CoV-2 infection or an uninfected control (not recorded which).

In its sample, this clonotype was seen many times. The V gene is TRBV5-8, the J gene TRBJ2-3, with a weak D call TRBD2 (6 bases). There are 15 residues in the CDR3. Germline V lookup: CDR1 SGHTS, CDR2 YDEGEE. V was pared by 2 bases and J by 4 bases, with 14 bases between. The chain's CDR3 is CASSFPGRFPDTQYF. The CDR3 DNA is TGTGCCAGCAGCTTCCCAGGGAGGTTCCCAGATACGCAGTATTTT.

The J gene is TRBJ2-5, the V gene TRBV12-3 or TRBV12-4, with a weak D call TRBD2 (6 bases). Trimming cost V 1 base and J 1 base, with 13 bases left between them. The length of the CDR3 is 16 residues. CDR3 coding DNA: TGTGCCAGCAGTTTAGTCGGGGCGGGGACCCAAGAGACCCAGTACTTC. Translated, it gives CASSLVGAGTQETQYF.

This clonotype has only a few counts. The rearrangement links TRBV10-3 to TRBJ2-7, with D perhaps given as TRBD1 or TRBD2 (5 bases each). CDR1 and CDR2 (germline): ENHRY, SYGVKD. Trimming removed 5 bases at V and 5 bases at J, with 13 bases between. The CDR3 loop spans 13 amino acids. This CDR3 is CAISKNMGDEQYF. CDR3 DNA: TGTGCCATCAGTAAGAACATGGGGGACGAGCAGTACTTC.

This clonotype has a handful of counts. V usage is TRBV19 and J usage is TRBJ1-5, with 11 bases lining up with TRBD1. The J segment lost 1 base and the V segment lost 4 bases, leaving 9 bases of the junction unmatched. Germline CDR1 LNHDA, CDR2 SQIVND (reference sequence). The CDR3 sequence is 18 residues long. The CDR3 DNA follows: TGTGCCAGTAGTACGGAACGGGACAGGGGGATGAGCAATCAGCCCCAGCATTTT. It encodes CASSTERDRGMSNQPQHF.

The chain is built from TRBV19 and TRBJ1-2, with TRBD1 matching over 8 bases. The V and J ends lost 6 bases and 2 bases, in that order; junction bases with no gene match: 14. Germline-derived CDR1 and CDR2 are LNHDA and SQIVND (reference sequence). CDR3 length: 17 amino acids. The CDR3 DNA reads as TGTGCCAGTAGCCCGTGGGGGGGGACAGGAGCGAACTATGGCTACACCTTC. Its protein product is CASSPWGGTGANYGYTF.

This clonotype was seen many times. For the CDR3, the DNA is TGTGCCAGCAGCTTAATTACAGGGGTCTACGAGCAGTACTTC. This translates into CASSLITGVYEQYF. This chain uses TRBV7-2 with TRBJ2-7, with 7 bases lining up with TRBD1. Germline CDR1 and CDR2: SGHTA and FQGNSA. The CDR3 consists of 14 residues. Germline trimming cut 2 bases from V and 3 bases from J; bases unmatched to any gene: 4.

This clonotype was counted at least ten times. V is TRBV12-3 or TRBV12-4 and J is TRBJ1-5; D may be TRBD1 (6 bases). Trimming took 6 bases from V and 1 from J, leaving 10 bases between them. This CDR3 has 14 residues. This CDR3 is CASSLGGSNQPQHF. The CDR3 coding sequence is TGTGCCAGCAGCCTAGGGGGGAGCAATCAGCCCCAGCATTTT.

The chain uses TRBV6-2 or TRBV6-3 and TRBJ1-6; D remains unclear. This CDR3 comprises 14 residues. Germline CDR1 MNHEY, CDR2 SVGEGT. The V gene lost 8 bases and the J gene lost 7 bases, with 15 bases spanning the gap. CDR3 in amino acids: CASSYGKGNSPLHF. In nucleotides, the CDR3 is TGTGCCAGCTCGTACGGGAAAGGGAATTCACCCCTCCACTTT.

This clonotype was seen at least ten times. The chain is built from TRBV3-1 and TRBJ2-3; D is unclear. The V and J ends lost 0 bases and 0 bases respectively, with 13 bases between them. Germline V lookup: CDR1 LGHDT, CDR2 YNNKEL (reference sequence). This CDR3 contains 17 residues. CDR3 protein: CASSQDVSDSSTDTQYF. The DNA for the CDR3 is TGTGCCAGCAGCCAAGATGTGTCCGACTCTAGCACAGATACGCAGTATTTT.

This clonotype was counted at least ten times. The chain uses TRBV6-2 or TRBV6-3 and TRBJ2-2; D may correspond to TRBD1 or TRBD2 (5 bases each). The ends were cut back, 8 bases at V and 4 bases at J, with 17 bases in the middle. The CDR3 extends over 15 amino acids. The V gene's germline CDR1 is MNHEY and CDR2 SVGEGT. The CDR3 nucleotides read TGTGCCAGCGTTCAGGCCGGGGCGGTCACCGGGGAGCTGTTTTTT. Translated, it gives CASVQAGAVTGELFF.

The genes are TRBV6-4 and TRBJ2-3, with 8 nucleotides matching TRBD2. The CDR3 runs to 15 residues. V dropped 3 bases and J dropped 2; count of bases not matched to a gene: 4. CDR1 and CDR2 (germline): MRHNA, SNTAGT. As DNA, the CDR3 is TGTGCCAGCAGTGATTCTAGCGGGCTCACAGATACGCAGTATTTT. It is translated as CASSDSSGLTDTQYF.

This clonotype showed up many times. This chain joins TRBV4-3 and TRBJ1-1; D unresolved. This CDR3 is 13 amino acids long. Germline V CDR1 and CDR2: LGHNA, YSLEER. V was clipped by 2 bases and J by 1 base, with 5 bases between them. DNA for the CDR3: TGCGCCAGCAGCCAATTGGCGAACACTGAAGCTTTCTTT. This translates into CASSQLANTEAFF.

The rearrangement joins TRBV27 to TRBJ1-5; 8 bases map to TRBD1. Per the germline V gene, CDR1 is MNHEY and CDR2 is SMNVEV (reference sequence). Trimming removed 6 bases from V and 2 bases from J; junction bases left unmatched: 9. The CDR3 spans 16 residues. DNA of the CDR3: TGTGCCAGCAGGGTGTCGTCGGGACAGGGCAATCAGCCCCAGCATTTT. It encodes CASRVSSGQGNQPQHF.

This clonotype was seen a few times. The chain uses TRBV30 and TRBJ2-1, with a weak D call TRBD1 (5 bases). Deletions cut 1 base from V and 3 bases from J, with 10 bases between. The germline V gene encodes CDR1 GTSNPN and CDR2 SVGIG (reference sequence). The CDR3 sequence is 14 residues long. CDR3: CAWSGLRDYNEQFF. Here the CDR3 DNA reads TGTGCCTGGAGTGGGCTCAGGGACTACAATGAGCAGTTCTTC.

This clonotype appeared many times. V gene TRBV28 combines with J gene TRBJ2-4, with a tentative D call TRBD2 (6 bases). This CDR3 region has 14 residues. CDR1 is MDHEN and CDR2 is SYDVKM in the germline V gene. V gave up 6 bases and J gave up 3 bases, with 12 bases separating them. The CDR3 loop reads CASSTWRGKNIQYF. The CDR3 DNA reads TGTGCCAGCAGCACTTGGCGGGGCAAAAACATTCAGTACTTC.

The chain recombines TRBV7-9 with TRBJ1-1, with D uncertain. Deletions cut 1 base from V and 8 bases from J, with 8 bases between. Germline CDR1 and CDR2: SEHNR and FQNEAQ (reference sequence). This CDR3 contains 12 residues. CDR3 region: CASSLDGSEAFF. In DNA form, the CDR3 reads TGTGCCAGCAGCTTAGACGGGAGCGAAGCTTTCTTT.

J is TRBJ2-3 and V is TRBV7-8, with D unclear. Trimming left V 6 bases short and J 3 bases short, with 25 bases between. Germline CDR1 SGHVS, CDR2 FQNEAQ. The CDR3 loop spans 18 amino acids. The CDR3 nucleotides are TGTGCCAGCAGATCTGGACCGCTCAAACGACTCTCGACAGATACGCAGTATTTT. Protein sequence: CASRSGPLKRLSTDTQYF.

As for this clonotype: Possible read error: a much larger clone is one base away. The chain recombines TRBV7-2 with TRBJ1-4; 7 nucleotides match TRBD1. The V and J ends lost 7 bases and 7 bases, in that order; junction bases with no gene match: 12. The CDR3 is 15 residues long. Germline loops: CDR1 SGHTA, CDR2 FQGNSA. The CDR3 reads CASNLRQGRVEKLFF. The CDR3 DNA is TGTGCCAGCAACCTCCGACAGGGCCGAGTTGAAAAACTGTTTTTT. Combining the CDR3 with reference TRBV7-2 and TRBJ1-4 gives the whole variable domain GAGVSQSPSNKVTEKGKDVELRCDPISGHTALYWYRQSLGQGLEFLIYFQGNSAPDKSGLPSDRFSAERTGGSVSTLTIQRTQQEDSAVYLCASNLRQGRVEKLFFGSGTQLSVL.

The table lists this clonotype with many counts. The genes are TRBV5-1 and TRBJ1-6; no reliable D call. There are 15 residues in the CDR3. CDR1 is SGHRS, CDR2 YFSETQ, per germline. Trimming took 0 bases from V and 7 from J, leaving 11 bases between them. As DNA, the CDR3 is TGCGCCAGCAGCTTGGGATACAGATCGAATTCACCCCTCCACTTT. Its protein product is CASSLGYRSNSPLHF.

Ten or more counts support this clonotype. The gene calls are TRBV19 and TRBJ2-5, with TRBD2 matching 9 bases. The CDR3 sequence is 18 residues long. The V segment lost 4 bases and the J segment 2 bases; nucleotides outside the gene matches: 14. The germline V gene has CDR1 LNHDA and CDR2 SQIVND (reference sequence). The CDR3: CASSSIAGGTQRQETQYF. For the CDR3, the DNA is TGTGCCAGTAGTAGTATTGCGGGAGGGACCCAACGTCAAGAGACCCAGTACTTC.

Ten or more counts support this clonotype. CDR3 nucleotide sequence: TGTGCCAGCCAAATACAGGGAGGAGTGAGGGAGACCCAGTACTTC. It yields the protein CASQIQGGVRETQYF. This sequence joins TRBV2 and TRBJ2-5; D may match TRBD1 or TRBD2 (6 bases each). This CDR3 has 15 amino acids. V was cut by 8 bases and J by 5 bases, with 21 bases left in between. The germline CDR1 and CDR2 sequences are SNHLY and FYNNEI.

This clonotype was counted ten times or more. The chain combines TRBV28 with TRBJ2-4; either TRBD1 or TRBD2 may fit D (6 bases each). V was clipped by 1 base and J by 5 bases, with 21 bases between them. This CDR3 has 18 residues. Germline V gene lookup returns CDR1 MDHEN and CDR2 SYDVKM. CDR3 nucleotide sequence: TGTGCCAGCAGTTTATATTTTCGGGACGGGGGCCCCCAAAACATTCAGTACTTC. Its translation is CASSLYFRDGGPQNIQYF. The variable domain in full, completed from reference TRBV28 and TRBJ2-4, reads DVKVTQSSRYLVKRTGEKVFLECVQDMDHENMFWYRQDPGLGLRLIYFSYDVKMKEKGDIPEGYSVSREKKERFSLILESASTNQTSMYLCASSLYFRDGGPQNIQYFGAGTRLSVL.

The chain employs TRBV3-1 and TRBJ2-3, with 12 bases lining up with TRBD2. Germline V gene data show CDR1 as LGHDT and CDR2 as YNNKEL (reference sequence). Unmatched junction bases numbered 14, after V lost 4 bases and J lost 0 bases. This CDR3 has 20 amino acids. CDR3 residues: CASSRWTSGVQPGSTDTQYF. The CDR3 DNA sequence: TGTGCCAGCAGCCGCTGGACTAGCGGGGTACAACCGGGGAGCACAGATACGCAGTATTTT.

This clonotype was seen a handful of times. The chain has TRBV20-1 and TRBJ1-1; D gene uncertain. Germline assignment: CDR1 DFQATT and CDR2 SNEGSKA (reference sequence). CDR3 size: 13 residues. The V end lost 3 bases, the J end lost 9 bases, and 17 bases lay between the germline ends. The CDR3 nucleotides read TGCAGTGCTAGGGCCAGCCAGACCAAACAAGCTTTCTTT. It codes for CSARASQTKQAFF.